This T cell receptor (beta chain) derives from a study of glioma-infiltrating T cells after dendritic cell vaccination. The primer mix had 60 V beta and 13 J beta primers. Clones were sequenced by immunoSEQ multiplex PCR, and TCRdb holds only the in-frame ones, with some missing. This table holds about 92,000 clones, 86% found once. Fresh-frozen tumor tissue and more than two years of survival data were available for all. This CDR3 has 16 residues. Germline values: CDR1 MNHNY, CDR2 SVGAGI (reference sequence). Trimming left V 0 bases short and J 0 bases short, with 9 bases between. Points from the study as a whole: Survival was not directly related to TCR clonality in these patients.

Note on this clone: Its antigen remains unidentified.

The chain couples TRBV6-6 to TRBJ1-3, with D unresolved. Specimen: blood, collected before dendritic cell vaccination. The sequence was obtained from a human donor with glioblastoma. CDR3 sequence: CASSYSERGSGNTIYF. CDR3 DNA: TGTGCCAGCAGTTACTCGGAGCGGGGCTCTGGAAACACCATATATTTT.